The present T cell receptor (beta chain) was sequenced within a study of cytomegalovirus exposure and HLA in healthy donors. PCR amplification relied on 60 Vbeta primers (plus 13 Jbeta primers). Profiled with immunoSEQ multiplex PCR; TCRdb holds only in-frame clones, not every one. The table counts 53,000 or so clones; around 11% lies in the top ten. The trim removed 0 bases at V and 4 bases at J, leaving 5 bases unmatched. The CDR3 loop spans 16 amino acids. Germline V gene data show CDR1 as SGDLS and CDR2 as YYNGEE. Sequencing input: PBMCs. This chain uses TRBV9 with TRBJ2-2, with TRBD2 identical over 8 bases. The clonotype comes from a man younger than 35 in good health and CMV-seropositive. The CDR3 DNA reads TGTGCCAGCAGCGTAGGGGGGACTAGACGCACCGGGGAGCTGTTTTTT. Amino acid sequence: CASSVGGTRRTGELFF.